The clone carrying this TCR beta chain has a count of ten or more. Its antigen remains unknown. This sample was included in a study of CD8+CD57+ T cells in acquired aplastic anemia. Study-level background: The average for DNA from sorted CD4+ and CD8+ cells was around 3.4 ug.

TCR beta VDJ and CDR3 profiling used genomic DNA as template. Each CDR3 protein is one row after TCRdb ran MiXCR on the reads. The sample records 150,000 to 200,000 distinct CDR3 sequences, roughly half being singletons. In patients chosen for sequencing, flow cytometry had shown CD8+CD57+ cell expansion. In all patients, the disease was severe acquired aplastic anemia. Study outcomes and limitations: Shared by patients and controls, some 29 CD8+ CDR3s were abundant in patients.

What was sequenced was sorted CD4+, CD8+, or CD8+CD57+ T cells (not recorded which) from PBMCs. The receptor comes from a human donor with aplastic anemia.

CDR3 coding DNA: TGTGCCAGCGTTTCCGCAGGGGCCACAGATACGCAGTATTTT. As protein: CASVSAGATDTQYF. This rearrangement joins TRBV2 to TRBJ2-3; D is perhaps TRBD1 (6 bases). The V end was cut by 8 bases, the J end by 2 bases, with 14 bases between. CDR3 length equals 14 residues. From germline, CDR1 is SNHLY and CDR2 FYNNEI.